This TCR beta chain was sequenced for a study of sequential checkpoint blockade in melanoma. The CDR3 spans 14 residues. The germline V gene has CDR1 LNHDA and CDR2 SQIVND (reference sequence). V lost 3 bases, J lost 1 base, and 9 bases lay in between. Treatment reported: randomized to nivolumab then ipilimumab (arm A) or the reverse (arm B). Repertoires were generated with immunoSEQ multiplex PCR, while TCRdb's copy carries only in-frame clones and drops some. Among some 3,300 clones listed, 30% to 35% were seen once. This clone was observed a few times. This sequence originates from a human donor with melanoma. The rearrangement uses TRBV19 and TRBJ1-1, with D uncertain. Sequencing was performed on tumor tissue (inferred from file names), taken from a patient given nivolumab and ipilimumab in sequence. Written as DNA, the CDR3 is TGTGCCAGTAGTATCGGCCCAGCGAACACTGAAGCTTTCTTT. Its protein is CASSIGPANTEAFF.